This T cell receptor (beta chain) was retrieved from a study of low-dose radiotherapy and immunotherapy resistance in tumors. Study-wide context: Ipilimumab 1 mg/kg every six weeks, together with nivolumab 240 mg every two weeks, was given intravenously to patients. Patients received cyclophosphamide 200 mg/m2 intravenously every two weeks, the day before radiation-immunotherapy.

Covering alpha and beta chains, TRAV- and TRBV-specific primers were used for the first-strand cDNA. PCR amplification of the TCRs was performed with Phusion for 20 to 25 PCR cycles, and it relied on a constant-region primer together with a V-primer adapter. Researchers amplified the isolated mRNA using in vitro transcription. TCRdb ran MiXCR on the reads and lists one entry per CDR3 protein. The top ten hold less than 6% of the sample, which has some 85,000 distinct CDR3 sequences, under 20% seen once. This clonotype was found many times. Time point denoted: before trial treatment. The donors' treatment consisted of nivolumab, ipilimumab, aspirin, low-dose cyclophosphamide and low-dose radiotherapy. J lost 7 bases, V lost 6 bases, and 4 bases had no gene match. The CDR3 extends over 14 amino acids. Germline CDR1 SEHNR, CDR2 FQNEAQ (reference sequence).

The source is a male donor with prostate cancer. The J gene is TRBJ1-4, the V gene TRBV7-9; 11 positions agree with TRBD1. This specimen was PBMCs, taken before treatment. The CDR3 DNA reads TGTGCCAGCAGTTTTGGACAGGGGGCTGAAAAACTGTTTTTT. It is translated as CASSFGQGAEKLFF.